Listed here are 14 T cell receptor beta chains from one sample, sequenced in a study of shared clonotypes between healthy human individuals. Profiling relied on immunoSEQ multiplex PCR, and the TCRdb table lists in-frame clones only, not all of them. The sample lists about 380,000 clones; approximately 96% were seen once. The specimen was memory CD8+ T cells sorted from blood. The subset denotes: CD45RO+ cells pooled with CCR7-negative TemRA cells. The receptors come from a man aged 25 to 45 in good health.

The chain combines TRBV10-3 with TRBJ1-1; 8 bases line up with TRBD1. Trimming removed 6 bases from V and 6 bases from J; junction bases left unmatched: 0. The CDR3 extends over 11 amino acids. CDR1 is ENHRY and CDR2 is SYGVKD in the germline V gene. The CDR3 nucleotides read TGTGCCATCAGACAGGGGGCTGAAGCTTTCTTT. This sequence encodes CAIRQGAEAFF.

The CDR3 nucleotides are TGTGCCAGCACAAATGACAGGCGCCTCGATCAGCCCCAGCATTTT. Amino acids: CASTNDRRLDQPQHF. V gene TRBV28 combines with J gene TRBJ1-5; TRBD1 might be the D (6 bases). Germline values: CDR1 MDHEN, CDR2 SYDVKM. V shed 7 bases and J shed 5 bases, with 18 bases lying between them. This CDR3 has 15 residues.

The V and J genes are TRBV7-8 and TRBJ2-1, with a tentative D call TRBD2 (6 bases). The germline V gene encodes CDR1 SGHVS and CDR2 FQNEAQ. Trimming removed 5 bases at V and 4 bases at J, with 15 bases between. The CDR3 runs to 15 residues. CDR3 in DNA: TGTGCCAGCAGCCTAAGGGCGGGGATTTACAATGAGCAGTTCTTC. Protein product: CASSLRAGIYNEQFF.

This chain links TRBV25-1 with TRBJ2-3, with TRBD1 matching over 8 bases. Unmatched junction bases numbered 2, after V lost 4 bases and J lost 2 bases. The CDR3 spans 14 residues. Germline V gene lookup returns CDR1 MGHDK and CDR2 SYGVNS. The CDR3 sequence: CASSGQGFTDTQYF. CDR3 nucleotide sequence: TGTGCCAGCAGTGGACAGGGGTTCACAGATACGCAGTATTTT.

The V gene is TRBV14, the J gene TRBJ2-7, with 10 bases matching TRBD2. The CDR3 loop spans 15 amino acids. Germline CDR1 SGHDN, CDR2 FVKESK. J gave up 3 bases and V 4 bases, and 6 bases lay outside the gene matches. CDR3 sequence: CASSPGLAVSYEQYF. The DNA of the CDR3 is TGTGCCAGCAGCCCCGGACTAGCGGTGAGCTACGAGCAGTACTTC.

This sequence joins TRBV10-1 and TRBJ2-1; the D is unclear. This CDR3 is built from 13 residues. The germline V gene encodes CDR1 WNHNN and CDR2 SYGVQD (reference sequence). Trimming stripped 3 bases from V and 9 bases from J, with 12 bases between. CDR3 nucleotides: TGCGCCAGCAGTGAAACAGTCTATGCTGAGCAGTTCTTC. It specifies CASSETVYAEQFF.

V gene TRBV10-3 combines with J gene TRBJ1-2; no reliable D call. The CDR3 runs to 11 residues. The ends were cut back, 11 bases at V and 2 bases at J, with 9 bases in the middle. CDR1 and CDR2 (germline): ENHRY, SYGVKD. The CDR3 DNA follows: TGTGCCGTTGGAGAAAACTATGGCTACACCTTC. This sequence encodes CAVGENYGYTF.

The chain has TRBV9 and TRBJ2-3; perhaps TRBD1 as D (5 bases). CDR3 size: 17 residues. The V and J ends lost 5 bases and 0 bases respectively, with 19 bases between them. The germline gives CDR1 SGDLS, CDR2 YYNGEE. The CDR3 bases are TGTGCCAGCAGTTCTCATACAGGTATACCTAGCACAGATACGCAGTATTTT. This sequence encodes CASSSHTGIPSTDTQYF.

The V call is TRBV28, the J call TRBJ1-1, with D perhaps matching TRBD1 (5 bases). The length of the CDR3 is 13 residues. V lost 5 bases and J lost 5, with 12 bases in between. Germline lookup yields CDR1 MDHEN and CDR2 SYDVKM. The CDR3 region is CASSREPGTEAFF. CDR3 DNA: TGTGCCAGCAGTAGGGAGCCAGGGACTGAAGCTTTCTTT.

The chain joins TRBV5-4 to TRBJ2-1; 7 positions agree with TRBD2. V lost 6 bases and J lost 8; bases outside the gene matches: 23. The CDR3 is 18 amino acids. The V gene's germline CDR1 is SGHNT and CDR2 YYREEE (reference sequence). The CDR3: CASIPPGAGMAGVDEQFF. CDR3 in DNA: TGTGCCAGCATACCCCCCGGGGCGGGTATGGCGGGAGTGGATGAGCAGTTCTTC.

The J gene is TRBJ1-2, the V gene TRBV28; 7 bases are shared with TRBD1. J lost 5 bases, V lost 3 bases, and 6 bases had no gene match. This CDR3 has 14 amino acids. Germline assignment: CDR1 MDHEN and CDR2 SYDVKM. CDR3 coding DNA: TGTGCCAGCAGTTTTGAGGACAGGCCATATGGCTACACCTTC. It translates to CASSFEDRPYGYTF.

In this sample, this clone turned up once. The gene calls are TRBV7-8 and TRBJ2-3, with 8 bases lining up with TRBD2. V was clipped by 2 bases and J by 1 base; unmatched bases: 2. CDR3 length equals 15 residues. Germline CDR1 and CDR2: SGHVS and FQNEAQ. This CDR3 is CASSLQAGGTDTQYF. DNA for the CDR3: TGTGCCAGCAGCTTACAAGCGGGAGGCACAGATACGCAGTATTTT.

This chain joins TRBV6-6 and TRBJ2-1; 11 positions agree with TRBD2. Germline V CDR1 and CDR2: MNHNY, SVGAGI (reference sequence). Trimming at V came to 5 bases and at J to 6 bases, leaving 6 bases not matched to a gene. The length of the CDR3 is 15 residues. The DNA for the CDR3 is TGTGCCAGCAGTGCGATTAGCGGGAGGGTCAATGAGCAGTTCTTC. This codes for CASSAISGRVNEQFF.

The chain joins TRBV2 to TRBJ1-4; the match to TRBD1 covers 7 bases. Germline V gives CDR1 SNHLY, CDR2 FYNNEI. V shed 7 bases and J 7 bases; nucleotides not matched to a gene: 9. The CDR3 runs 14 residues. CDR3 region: CASTASGTVEKLFF. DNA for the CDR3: TGTGCCAGCACCGCGTCGGGGACAGTTGAAAAACTGTTTTTT.